This T cell receptor (beta chain) was sequenced in a study of shared clonotypes between healthy human individuals. Findings and caveats of the study: Generation of non-shared clonotypes was less probable than generation of clonotypes shared by all four donors. Blood was the sole source, and tissue repertoires probably differ. The authors expected sequencing depth to affect clonotype sharing among donors.

This clone has a count of ten or more. As yet, its antigen is unknown. V lost 5 bases, J lost 9 bases, and 10 bases stayed unmatched. Germline-derived CDR1 and CDR2 are SNHLY and FYNNEI. CDR3 length: 15 residues. Sequencing was at deep level. Profiled with immunoSEQ multiplex PCR; TCRdb holds only in-frame clones, not every one. Here the sample spans approximately 99,000 clones, 55% to 70% being singletons. The source of this sequence is a woman in her 30s in good health. This chain uses TRBV2 with TRBJ1-4; TRBD1 aligns across 9 bases. Input material: memory CD8+ T cells sorted from blood. As to subset: CD45RO+ cells pooled with CCR7-negative TemRA cells. CDR3 protein: CASSTGQGTMKKLFF. CDR3 nucleotides: TGTGCCAGCAGTACCGGACAGGGGACGATGAAAAAACTGTTTTTT.